This T cell receptor (beta chain) was recorded in a study of tumor-infiltrating lymphocytes in primary liver carcinoma. In the study overall: Donors had hepatocellular carcinoma or combined HCC and intrahepatic cholangiocarcinoma. Regardless of tissue type, samples showed similar yields of roughly 3.5 to 7.5 million productive TCRbeta reads.

From approximately 530 ng of total RNA, TCR beta-specific cDNA was reverse-transcribed using a constant-region primer. ARM-PCR, slightly modified, supplied the TCR beta libraries through three nested multiplex PCR rounds. TRBV1-TRBV30 forward primers and a C-beta reverse primer were used in the first two PCR rounds, which each ran for approximately 10 cycles. TCRdb recomputed calls from the multiplex PCR reads with MiXCR, one row per CDR3 protein. The data contain about 180,000 distinct CDR3 sequences, 50% to 75% of them singletons. Researchers drew blood RNA from unsorted whole blood and extracted germline DNA as well. Patients showed chronic HBV infection and an absence of prior treatment. Overall study results and limits: Bulk unsorted material prevented CD4+ and CD8+ repertoire comparison.

Germline CDR1 and CDR2: SGHAT and FQNNGV. J lost 3 bases, V lost 4 bases, and 6 bases had no gene match. The CDR3 is 15 amino acids. This clonotype was found many times. Its specificity is unknown. V is TRBV11-2 and J is TRBJ2-7, with 10 bases aligning to TRBD1. The sample consisted of peripheral blood. This sequence originates from a man in his forties with primary liver carcinoma and hepatitis B virus infection. The CDR3 DNA reads as TGTGCCAGCAGCTCTTTCCGGGACAGGGGCTACGAGCAGTACTTC. Translation gives CASSSFRDRGYEQYF.